This T cell receptor (beta chain) was obtained from a study of CD8 T cells in ankylosing spondylitis. TCRdb reanalysed the 5' RACE reads using MiXCR and keeps one entry per CDR3 protein. Altogether approximately 220,000 distinct CDR3 sequences are present, around a quarter being singletons, with the ten largest covering under 7%. CDR1 and CDR2 from the germline V gene are SGHRS and YFSETQ. The CDR3 covers 14 residues. V lost 1 base and J 4 bases, leaving 11 bases between the germline ends. Study-wide points: Clones linked to disease were reported to show significant enrichment in matched ankylosing spondylitis synovial fluid.

Concerning this clonotype: The antigen is not known.

The sequence was collected from a male donor with ankylosing spondylitis or in good health (not recorded which). Sequencing input: blood, either unsorted or a sorted T cell fraction (not recorded which). This chain uses TRBV5-1 with TRBJ1-1, with a possible D match to TRBD1 (5 bases). CDR3 in DNA: TGCGCCAGCAGCTTGCAGGGTGGGGGCACTGAAGCTTTCTTT. Its translation is CASSLQGGGTEAFF.